Listed here are 13 T cell receptor beta chains from one sample, sequenced in a study of shared clonotypes between healthy human individuals (dated by TCRdb to about 2020). The library was prepared using the immunoSEQ multiplex PCR assay. The clones in this table, taken by TCRdb from immuneACCESS, are in-frame only. Not every clone is retained; where verified, under half of the shortfall comes from an unresolved V gene, and the cause of the rest is unknown. For this sample the table gives approximately 2.5 million clones, of which over 85% were detected only once. Around 0.14% of the sample belongs to the ten largest clones. Input material: naive CD4+ T cells sorted from blood. The sample's cell subset or site label, decoded: CD45RA+ positively selected. Source of these receptors: a man aged 18 to 30 in good health.

The rearrangement uses TRBV27 and TRBJ2-2; no firm D call. V was cut by 3 bases and J by 7 bases, with 9 bases left in between. The CDR3 is 13 amino acids. From germline, CDR1 is MNHEY and CDR2 SMNVEV (reference sequence). The CDR3 sequence is CASSLTVVGELFF. The CDR3 DNA sequence: TGTGCCAGCAGTTTGACGGTTGTCGGGGAGCTGTTTTTT.

V is TRBV15 and J is TRBJ1-4; D not certain. Germline V gives CDR1 LNHNV, CDR2 YYDKDF (reference sequence). V was clipped by 5 bases and J by 7 bases, with 11 bases between them. The CDR3 totals 13 residues. The CDR3 DNA follows: TGTGCCACCAGCCGGCGGTTGACTGAAAAACTGTTTTTT. Its protein is CATSRRLTEKLFF. Looking up the rest from reference TRBV15 and TRBJ1-4 gives the full variable domain: DAMVIQNPRYQVTQFGKPVTLSCSQTLNHNVMYWYQQKSSQAPKLLFHYYDKDFNNEADTPDNFQSRRPNTSFCFLDIRSPGLGDTAMYLCATSRRLTEKLFFGSGTQLSVL.

V and J are TRBV9 and TRBJ2-2; D is tentatively TRBD1 or TRBD2 (5 bases each). From germline, CDR1 is SGDLS and CDR2 YYNGEE. This CDR3 contains 15 residues. The V and J ends lost 0 bases and 6 bases respectively, with 12 bases between them. The CDR3 DNA reads as TGTGCCAGCAGCGTAGTGGGGGTATCGGCCGGGGAGCTGTTTTTT. Its protein product is CASSVVGVSAGELFF.

This clone was observed a handful of times. This specimen includes other DNA sequences encoding the same CDR3. The J gene is TRBJ1-1, the V gene TRBV10-1; no clear D gene. The CDR3 is 13 amino acids. Trimming left V 0 bases short and J 0 bases short, with 2 bases between. Germline lookup yields CDR1 WNHNN and CDR2 SYGVQD (reference sequence). The CDR3 DNA reads as TGCGCCAGCAGTGAGTCCGTGAACACTGAAGCTTTCTTT. This sequence encodes CASSESVNTEAFF.

The chain employs TRBV2 and TRBJ2-7; 7 nucleotides line up with TRBD1. The germline gives CDR1 SNHLY, CDR2 FYNNEI. CDR3 length: 14 amino acids. The J segment lost 5 bases and the V segment lost 9 bases, leaving 13 bases of the junction unmatched. Here the CDR3 reads CASDRAALGHEQYF. The CDR3 bases are TGTGCCAGTGACAGGGCGGCTTTGGGGCACGAGCAGTACTTC. The entire variable domain, with the rest obtained from reference TRBV2 and TRBJ2-7, is as follows: EPEVTQTPSHQVTQMGQEVILRCVPISNHLYFYWYRQILGQKVEFLVSFYNNEISEKSEIFDDQFSVERPDGSNFTLKIRSTKLEDSAMYFCASDRAALGHEQYFGPGTRLTVT.

This chain connects TRBV11-2 to TRBJ2-7; 12 bases agree with TRBD2. The CDR3 is 17 residues long. After removal of 5 bases from V and 5 bases from J, the junction contained 13 bases not matched to a gene. Germline lookup yields CDR1 SGHAT and CDR2 FQNNGV. Written as DNA, the CDR3 is TGTGCCAGCAGCCCGGGGGCACTAGCGGGAGGCCTTCACGAGCAGTACTTC. This sequence encodes CASSPGALAGGLHEQYF.

The rearrangement links TRBV25-1 to TRBJ2-5, with D possibly matching TRBD1 (5 bases). The germline CDR1 and CDR2 sequences are MGHDK and SYGVNS. V gave up 4 bases and J gave up 5 bases, with 14 bases separating them. The CDR3 totals 14 residues. CDR3 sequence (DNA): TGTGCCAGCAGTGTAGCCCAGGGAAGGGAGACCCAGTACTTC. Its protein product is CASSVAQGRETQYF.

For the CDR3, the DNA is TGTGCCAGCAGCTTAAAGGGGCCTGAATACGAGCAGTACTTC. It codes for CASSLKGPEYEQYF. This chain joins TRBV7-9 and TRBJ2-7; D is possibly TRBD1 (5 bases). Trimming took off 2 bases at V and 4 bases at J, with 12 bases between the two ends. The CDR3 consists of 14 residues. Germline loops: CDR1 SEHNR, CDR2 FQNEAQ (reference sequence). Filled out from reference TRBV7-9 and TRBJ2-7, the complete variable domain reads DTGVSQNPRHKITKRGQNVTFRCDPISEHNRLYWYRQTLGQGPEFLTYFQNEAQLEKSRLLSDRFSAERPKGSFSTLEIQRTEQGDSAMYLCASSLKGPEYEQYFGPGTRLTVT.

This rearrangement joins TRBV21-1 to TRBJ2-7; the table's D call TRBD2 went unverified against the DNA. TRBV21-1 is noted as a pseudogene. The CDR3 consists of 15 residues. The DNA for the CDR3 is TGTGCCAGCAGCAAACAGCCCTCCGCGGCCTACGAGCAGTACTTC. Translation: CASSKQPSAAYEQYF.

The chain joins TRBV5-1 to TRBJ2-2; weak D call: TRBD1 (6 bases). CDR3 size: 16 residues. Germline CDR1 and CDR2: SGHRS and YFSETQ. Deletions cut 0 bases from V and 5 bases from J, with 14 bases between. In DNA, the CDR3 is TGCGCCAGCAGCTTGGTACCAGCAGGGGAGACCGGGGAGCTGTTTTTT. Translated, it gives CASSLVPAGETGELFF. Combining the CDR3 with reference TRBV5-1 and TRBJ2-2 gives the whole variable domain KAGVTQTPRYLIKTRGQQVTLSCSPISGHRSVSWYQQTPGQGLQFLFEYFSETQRNKGNFPGRFSGRQFSNSRSEMNVSTLELGDSALYLCASSLVPAGETGELFFGEGSRLTVL.

The rearrangement uses TRBV6-6 and TRBJ2-1; possible D gene TRBD2, 5 bases. There are 12 residues in the CDR3. Germline CDR1 is MNHNY and CDR2 is SVGAGI (reference sequence). V dropped 6 bases and J dropped 7 bases, with 10 bases sitting between them. The CDR3 region is CASSPLGNEQFF. CDR3 nucleotides: TGTGCCAGCAGCCCACTAGGTAATGAGCAGTTCTTC.

The V gene is TRBV5-4, the J gene TRBJ1-1, with D uncertain. The V gene's germline CDR1 is SGHNT and CDR2 YYREEE (reference sequence). CDR3 length: 14 residues. V lost 4 bases to trimming and J lost 8 bases, with 18 bases between them. The CDR3 sequence: CASSNGPITEEAFF. The CDR3, as DNA: TGTGCCAGCAGCAACGGACCGATCACTGAAGAAGCTTTCTTT.

Only one count was recorded for this clone. CDR3 bases: TGTGCCAGCAGCTTAGATCTTCAGGGTAATGAGCAGTTCTTC. It codes for CASSLDLQGNEQFF. The rearrangement links TRBV11-2 to TRBJ2-1, with a possible D match to TRBD1 (5 bases). Trimming shortened V by 0 bases and J by 7 bases, and 10 bases separated the two germline ends. In germline, CDR1 is SGHAT, CDR2 FQNNGV. CDR3 length equals 14 residues.